This is a list of T cell receptor beta chains from one sample in a study of beta chain features in type 1 diabetes. The table came from immunoSEQ multiplex PCR; TCRdb's copy has only in-frame clones and leaves some out. The repertoire holds 250,000 to 300,000 clones, with around 22% as singletons. Material: naive CD4+ T cells from blood. All receptors derive from a woman in her thirties with type 1 diabetes. Both conserved end residues are part of each CDR3. Each record gives: clone size, J gene, V gene, CDR3 protein. Rows may omit the clone size; those that give it use once, few, many or a size class.

abundance: -
j_gene: TRBJ2-1
v_gene: TRBV5-1
CDR3aa: CASSSGTSGNNEQFF

abundance: -
j_gene: TRBJ2-3
v_gene: TRBV7-2
CDR3aa: CASSLGGMGTDTQYF

abundance: -
j_gene: TRBJ1-1
v_gene: TRBV7-3
CDR3aa: CASSLRAGKNTEAFF

abundance: -
j_gene: TRBJ2-1
v_gene: TRBV30
CDR3aa: CAWSVRLALVDNEQFF

abundance: -
j_gene: TRBJ1-2
v_gene: TRBV5-4
CDR3aa: CASSTALTGYGYTF

abundance: -
j_gene: TRBJ2-5
v_gene: TRBV7-6
CDR3aa: CASSSLAGGKETQYF

abundance: -
j_gene: TRBJ1-5
v_gene: TRBV18
CDR3aa: CASSPLQHF

abundance: -
j_gene: TRBJ2-7
v_gene: TRBV30
CDR3aa: CAWSPGLAGTYEQYF

abundance: few
j_gene: TRBJ2-3
v_gene: TRBV27
CDR3aa: CASSSGLAGTDTQYF

abundance: few
j_gene: TRBJ2-7
v_gene: TRBV28
CDR3aa: CASSTPGQGSTYEQYF

abundance: -
j_gene: TRBJ2-1
v_gene: TRBV18
CDR3aa: CASSPRQGADEQFF

abundance: few
j_gene: TRBJ2-5
v_gene: TRBV27
CDR3aa: CASRRLAFEETQYF

abundance: -
j_gene: TRBJ2-7
v_gene: TRBV18
CDR3aa: CASSSTGARSYEQYF

abundance: -
j_gene: TRBJ2-5
v_gene: TRBV6-5
CDR3aa: CASSWDRGQETQYF

abundance: -
j_gene: TRBJ2-3
v_gene: TRBV30
CDR3aa: CAWSWGTGGDTQYF

abundance: few
j_gene: TRBJ2-5
v_gene: TRBV29-1
CDR3aa: CSAGDGRAAETQYF

abundance: -
j_gene: TRBJ2-3
v_gene: TRBV30
CDR3aa: CAWSTSGTADTQYF

abundance: -
j_gene: TRBJ2-1
v_gene: TRBV5-1
CDR3aa: CASSLGTGGYNEQFF

abundance: -
j_gene: TRBJ2-3
v_gene: TRBV5-4
CDR3aa: CASSLQLLQMTDTQYF

abundance: -
j_gene: TRBJ1-2
v_gene: TRBV18
CDR3aa: CASSPRDSLNYGYTF

abundance: -
j_gene: TRBJ1-1
v_gene: TRBV5-1
CDR3aa: CASSTGQAGTEAFF

abundance: few
j_gene: TRBJ2-5
v_gene: TRBV6-5
CDR3aa: CASSYLEGTETQYF

abundance: -
j_gene: TRBJ2-3
v_gene: TRBV7-2
CDR3aa: CASTLLAGVPDTQYF

abundance: few
j_gene: TRBJ1-1
v_gene: TRBV5-1
CDR3aa: CASSLQGADTEAFF

abundance: -
j_gene: TRBJ2-1
v_gene: TRBV29-1
CDR3aa: CSVRESSYNEQFF

abundance: -
j_gene: TRBJ2-7
v_gene: TRBV4-1
CDR3aa: CASSQGTSGNYEQYF

abundance: -
j_gene: TRBJ2-1
v_gene: TRBV18
CDR3aa: CASSPTGLAGNEQFF

abundance: few
j_gene: TRBJ2-7
v_gene: TRBV6-5
CDR3aa: CASSRQGLGEQYF

abundance: few
j_gene: TRBJ2-1
v_gene: TRBV30
CDR3aa: CAWSRNEQFF